This TCR beta chain was observed in a study of blood T cell repertoires in COVID-19. Whole-study context: Collection of acute and convalescent COVID-19 samples took place in the United States, Italy and Spain. PBMCs, B-cell-depleted T cells, or T cells provided the cDNA or gDNA that made up the material.

Germline CDR1 reads MGHDK; CDR2 reads SYGVNS. V dropped 4 bases and J dropped 9 bases, with 12 bases sitting between them. CDR3 length: 12 amino acids. Original handling: Nucleated cell number was recorded as an estimate derived from reference gene primer amplification. Using immunoSEQ multiplex PCR, the repertoire was profiled, and TCRdb retains in-frame clones only, with some absent. The V and J calls and the clone size are those of that table, but D and trimming were determined from the DNA. The table has around 55,000 clones, around 80% seen once. This clone was seen only a few times. The chain has TRBV25-1 and TRBJ2-5; the D is unclear. This TCR came from a human donor in a cohort sampled during active or convalescent COVID-19. Sequencing used peripheral blood. The CDR3 nucleotides read TGTGCCAGCAGTGCCCAGTGGTATGCCCAGTACTTC. This gives the protein CASSAQWYAQYF.